Presented here are 13 T cell receptor beta chains from one specimen sequenced in a study of blood T cell repertoires in COVID-19. Sequencing was performed with immunoSEQ multiplex PCR; in TCRdb, only in-frame clones are kept and a portion is missing. The table includes approximately 180,000 clones, around 80% detected once. Sample: peripheral blood. These receptors came from a woman aged 65 to 85 with acute or convalescent COVID-19.

The chain recombines TRBV30 with TRBJ1-3; D perhaps matches TRBD1 (5 bases). This CDR3 has 13 residues. Trimming removed 4 bases at V and 2 bases at J, with 9 bases between. CDR1 is GTSNPN, CDR2 SVGIG, per germline (reference sequence). CDR3 loop: CAWTAGAGNTIYF. CDR3 DNA: TGTGCCTGGACCGCGGGGGCTGGAAACACCATATATTTT.

This clone was observed a single time. This rearrangement joins TRBV5-1 to TRBJ2-3; 7 positions agree with TRBD1. The germline V gene has CDR1 SGHRS and CDR2 YFSETQ. This CDR3 contains 15 residues. With V trimmed by 0 bases and J by 4 bases, 5 bases remained unmatched. The CDR3 is CASSLDVGGADTQYF. As DNA, the CDR3 is TGCGCCAGCAGCTTGGATGTAGGGGGCGCAGATACGCAGTATTTT.

V is TRBV24-1 and J is TRBJ2-1; 7 positions match TRBD1. Germline V gives CDR1 KGHDR, CDR2 SFDVKD. The CDR3 is 15 amino acids. The V segment lost 6 bases and the J segment 0 bases; nucleotides outside the gene matches: 4. CDR3: CATSWGQSSYNEQFF. The CDR3 DNA sequence: TGTGCCACCAGTTGGGGACAGAGCTCCTACAATGAGCAGTTCTTC.

This clone was found a few times. This chain joins TRBV30 and TRBJ1-2; possibly TRBD1 for D (6 bases). Trimming removed 2 bases from V and 7 bases from J, with 20 bases in between. The CDR3 totals 15 residues. Germline lookup yields CDR1 GTSNPN and CDR2 SVGIG (reference sequence). In DNA form, the CDR3 reads TGTGCCTGGAGTTCCCGATCCGACAGGACGCTTGGCTACACCTTC. This sequence encodes CAWSSRSDRTLGYTF. Based on the CDR3 plus reference TRBV30 and TRBJ1-2, the full variable domain is SQTIHQWPATLVQPVGSPLSLECTVEGTSNPNLYWYRQAAGRGLQLLFYSVGIGQISSEVPQNLSASRPQDRQFILSSKKLLLSDSGFYLCAWSSRSDRTLGYTFGSGTRLTVV.

The chain employs TRBV5-6 and TRBJ2-1; possibly TRBD2 for D (5 bases). Trimming took off 1 base at V and 5 bases at J, with 7 bases between the two ends. The length of the CDR3 is 13 residues. Germline assignment: CDR1 SGHDT and CDR2 YYEEEE. The CDR3: CASSLTRNNEQFF. The CDR3 bases are TGTGCCAGCAGCTTGACTAGAAACAATGAGCAGTTCTTC.

The chain uses TRBV6-5 and TRBJ1-6; tentatively, D is TRBD1 (5 bases). CDR1 is MNHEY, CDR2 SVGAGI, per germline. The CDR3 is made up of 15 amino acids. Trimming removed 6 bases from V and 6 bases from J, with 15 bases in between. The CDR3 region is CASRQVLLANSPLHF. CDR3 in DNA: TGTGCCAGCAGACAGGTCCTTCTGGCTAATTCACCCCTCCACTTT.

The CDR3 region is CAWAVTGHFQPQHF. The CDR3 DNA sequence: TGTGCCTGGGCCGTTACGGGACATTTTCAGCCCCAGCATTTT. The chain has TRBV30 and TRBJ1-5; a weak D match, TRBD1 (6 bases). The CDR3 sequence is 14 residues long. The germline V gene encodes CDR1 GTSNPN and CDR2 SVGIG (reference sequence). V was pared by 5 bases and J by 6 bases, with 17 bases between.

J is TRBJ1-2 and V is TRBV28, with D possibly being TRBD1 (6 bases). The CDR3 loop spans 11 amino acids. Germline V gene data show CDR1 as MDHEN and CDR2 as SYDVKM. Between the trimmed V and J ends, which lost 9 bases and 5 bases, there was a span of 10 bases. Here the CDR3 reads CASTGIYGYTF. The CDR3 DNA sequence: TGTGCCAGTACAGGGATATATGGCTACACCTTC.

CDR3 sequence: CASSTHPSTGQPRNTGELFF. CDR3 DNA: TGTGCCAGCAGTACACACCCGAGCACAGGTCAACCCCGGAACACCGGGGAGCTGTTTTTT. The chain couples TRBV27 to TRBJ2-2; maybe TRBD1 (5 bases). Per germline, CDR1 MNHEY and CDR2 SMNVEV (reference sequence). This CDR3 has 20 amino acids. The V and J ends lost 5 bases and 1 base respectively, with 26 bases between them.

CDR3 DNA sequence: TGTGCCAGCAGCTTCGGGGGTTACACAGATACGCAGTATTTT. Protein product: CASSFGGYTDTQYF. The chain uses TRBV7-8 and TRBJ2-3; tentative D call: TRBD2 (6 bases). The V and J ends lost 3 bases and 2 bases respectively, with 9 bases between them. Germline values: CDR1 SGHVS, CDR2 FQNEAQ. The CDR3 totals 14 residues.

This chain links TRBV4-3 with TRBJ1-2; D gene unclear. This CDR3 is 16 amino acids long. V was pared by 0 bases and J by 3 bases, with 14 bases between. Germline V gene lookup returns CDR1 LGHNA and CDR2 YSLEER. The CDR3 DNA is TGCGCCAGCAGCCAAGAAGCCCGCGACAACGACTATGGCTACACCTTC. Its translation: CASSQEARDNDYGYTF.

The J gene is TRBJ1-1, the V gene TRBV7-9; 7 positions agree with TRBD1. CDR1 SEHNR and CDR2 FQNEAQ come from the germline V gene (reference sequence). Trimming removed 5 bases from V and 0 bases from J; junction bases left unmatched: 12. This CDR3 comprises 17 residues. CDR3 sequence (DNA): TGTGCCAGCAGCGGAACAGGGGTATTCCCATTGAACACTGAAGCTTTCTTT. Its protein product is CASSGTGVFPLNTEAFF.

This chain links TRBV7-6 with TRBJ1-1; no clear D gene. The V end lost 4 bases, the J end lost 0 bases, and 12 bases lay between the germline ends. Germline-derived CDR1 and CDR2 are SGHVS and FNYEAQ. The CDR3 length is 15 residues. CDR3 protein: CASSSNQGVNTEAFF. For the CDR3, the DNA is TGTGCCAGCAGCTCAAACCAAGGAGTGAACACTGAAGCTTTCTTT.